Each of the 25 T cell receptor beta chains below was sequenced from the same sample in a study of T cell responses to AZD1222 COVID-19 vaccine. TCRdb's copy holds only in-frame clones and misses some; the assay was immunoSEQ multiplex PCR. The sample has 130,000 or so clones; about 90% are singletons. Here the sequenced sample was peripheral blood, taken on day 0 of AZD1222 vaccination. Receptor source: an adult in good health.

This clone turned up a few times. This sequence joins TRBV28 and TRBJ2-3, with 9 bases fitting TRBD1. CDR3 length: 14 amino acids. After removal of 3 bases from V and 4 bases from J, the junction contained 2 bases not matched to a gene. CDR1 is MDHEN, CDR2 SYDVKM, per germline. CDR3 amino acids: CASSFDRGADTQYF. CDR3 nucleotides: TGTGCCAGCAGTTTTGACAGGGGGGCAGATACGCAGTATTTT.

The gene calls are TRBV19 and TRBJ1-2, with TRBD1 as a possible D gene (5 bases). Trimming took 0 bases from V and 7 from J, leaving 15 bases between them. Germline V gene data show CDR1 as LNHDA and CDR2 as SQIVND (reference sequence). The CDR3 has 15 residues. CDR3: CASSIEPWTPSGYTF. CDR3 DNA sequence: TGTGCCAGTAGTATAGAGCCCTGGACACCTTCTGGCTACACCTTC.

This chain uses TRBV29-1 with TRBJ1-3; the match to TRBD1 covers 10 bases. CDR1 is SQVTM, CDR2 ANQGSEA, per germline. This CDR3 is 14 amino acids long. V trimming: 6 bases; J trimming: 4 bases; junction bases outside the gene matches: 6. The chain's CDR3 is CSVETGGAGNTIYF. The CDR3 bases are TGCAGCGTCGAGACAGGGGGCGCGGGAAACACCATATATTTT.

V gene TRBV20-1 combines with J gene TRBJ1-1; D gene ambiguous. Trimming took off 3 bases at V and 1 base at J, with 12 bases between the two ends. This CDR3 is built from 14 residues. Germline assignment: CDR1 DFQATT and CDR2 SNEGSKA (reference sequence). This CDR3 reads CSASTLGENTEAFF. The CDR3 region has the DNA TGCAGTGCTAGTACTCTTGGCGAGAACACTGAAGCTTTCTTT.

This clone was detected only a few times. V gene TRBV7-9 combines with J gene TRBJ2-2; no clear D gene. Deletions cut 2 bases from V and 5 bases from J, with 9 bases between. The CDR3 contains 14 residues. Per germline, CDR1 SEHNR and CDR2 FQNEAQ (reference sequence). The chain's CDR3 is CASSLLRDTGELFF. The CDR3 DNA sequence: TGTGCCAGCAGCTTATTAAGGGATACCGGGGAGCTGTTTTTT.

V is TRBV28 and J is TRBJ2-1; 7 nucleotides agree with TRBD2. J gave up 4 bases and V 6 bases, and 12 bases lay outside the gene matches. The CDR3 contains 16 residues. From germline, CDR1 is MDHEN and CDR2 SYDVKM. DNA for the CDR3: TGTGCCAGCAGCTACCTTGGGGGGGATTGGTACAATGAGCAGTTCTTC. Protein product: CASSYLGGDWYNEQFF.

The gene calls are TRBV12-3 or TRBV12-4 and TRBJ2-4; no definite D call. V was pared by 6 bases and J by 2 bases, with 5 bases between. The CDR3 is made up of 12 amino acids. CDR3: CASSLTKNIQYF. The CDR3 bases are TGTGCCAGCAGCCTTACCAAAAACATTCAGTACTTC.

The V call is TRBV4-3, the J call TRBJ1-6, with D maybe TRBD1 (6 bases). The germline V gene has CDR1 LGHNA and CDR2 YSLEER. This CDR3 contains 15 residues. The germline V and J ends were trimmed by 0 bases and 8 bases, with 11 bases remaining between them. CDR3 DNA sequence: TGCGCCAGCAGCCAAGAGGGGGCAGGGGATTCACCCCTCCACTTT. This gives the protein CASSQEGAGDSPLHF.

Turning to this clone: It is unclear where the CDR3 begins or ends on the DNA, so no DNA is shown, and the CDR3 is as TCRdb lists it. The chain joins TRBV5-4 to TRBJ1-2. Germline V gene data show CDR1 as SGHNT and CDR2 as YYREEE (reference sequence). The CDR3 numbers 12 amino acids, ends counted. CDR3 in amino acids: CASSWAEGISTF.

This chain uses TRBV3-1 (or the pseudogene TRBV3-2) with TRBJ2-5; no clear D. V lost 1 base to trimming and J lost 1 base, with 7 bases between them. From germline, CDR1 is LGHDT and CDR2 YNNKEL (reference sequence). This CDR3 region has 14 residues. The CDR3 region has the DNA TGTGCCAGCAGCCAAGGGACGACCCAAGAGACCCAGTACTTC. Its translation: CASSQGTTQETQYF.

The chain combines TRBV19 with TRBJ2-7; 7 bases fit TRBD1. CDR1 LNHDA and CDR2 SQIVND come from the germline V gene (reference sequence). Germline trimming cut 4 bases from V and 2 bases from J; bases unmatched to any gene: 8. The CDR3 extends over 15 amino acids. The CDR3 sequence: CASSTPRTGAYEQYF. The CDR3 region has the DNA TGTGCCAGTAGTACCCCGAGGACAGGTGCCTACGAGCAGTACTTC.

This clone showed up just a few times. V and J are TRBV19 and TRBJ2-7; the D gene is possibly TRBD1 (5 bases). The CDR3 sequence is 15 residues long. Germline assignment: CDR1 LNHDA and CDR2 SQIVND (reference sequence). V was cut by 3 bases and J by 0 bases, with 12 bases left in between. The CDR3 loop reads CASSISRTHSYEQYF. CDR3 nucleotides: TGTGCCAGTAGTATCTCACGGACACACTCCTACGAGCAGTACTTC.

CDR3 loop: CASSDSLLGRKTGELFF. Written as DNA, the CDR3 is TGTGCCAGCAGTGACTCGCTCCTAGGAAGAAAGACCGGGGAGCTGTTTTTT. This chain uses TRBV25-1 with TRBJ2-2; D remains ambiguous. The CDR3 sequence is 17 residues long. Germline CDR1 is MGHDK and CDR2 is SYGVNS. V shed 3 bases and J shed 5 bases, with 19 bases lying between them.

This sequence joins TRBV4-1 and TRBJ2-7, with a possible D match to TRBD1 (5 bases). Germline CDR1 and CDR2: MGHRA and YSYEKL. CDR3 length: 14 residues. The V and J ends lost 2 bases and 7 bases respectively, with 15 bases between them. The DNA of the CDR3 is TGCGCCAGCAGCCAAAACACTCTTAAGGGGGAGCAGTACTTC. Protein sequence: CASSQNTLKGEQYF.

The gene calls are TRBV19 and TRBJ1-1; D is unclear. V lost 7 bases and J 0 bases, leaving 12 bases between the germline ends. Germline CDR1 reads LNHDA; CDR2 reads SQIVND (reference sequence). The CDR3 has 14 residues. The CDR3 coding sequence is TGTGCCAGTAAATCCGGGCGGTTGAACACTGAAGCTTTCTTT. Its protein product is CASKSGRLNTEAFF.

The chain's CDR3 is CASSRDRGANEKLFF. DNA of the CDR3: TGTGCCAGCAGTCGAGACAGGGGAGCTAATGAAAAACTGTTTTTT. The chain combines TRBV2 with TRBJ1-4; 8 bases agree with TRBD1. Germline V gene sequence: CDR1 SNHLY, CDR2 FYNNEI. The CDR3 extends over 15 amino acids. After removal of 5 bases from V and 3 bases from J, the junction contained 5 bases not matched to a gene. Using reference TRBV2 and TRBJ1-4 for the parts outside the CDR3, the full variable domain is EPEVTQTPSHQVTQMGQEVILRCVPISNHLYFYWYRQILGQKVEFLVSFYNNEISEKSEIFDDQFSVERPDGSNFTLKIRSTKLEDSAMYFCASSRDRGANEKLFFGSGTQLSVL.

The chain's CDR3 is CASSLRPATEAFF. CDR3 DNA: TGTGCCAGCAGTTTAAGGCCAGCCACTGAAGCTTTCTTT. The rearrangement links TRBV12-3 or TRBV12-4 to TRBJ1-1; D call uncertain. CDR3 length: 13 amino acids. V was cut by 2 bases and J by 4 bases, with 8 bases left in between.

V is TRBV6-5 and J is TRBJ1-4; unclear D gene. V dropped 4 bases and J dropped 8 bases, with 11 bases sitting between them. Germline loops: CDR1 MNHEY, CDR2 SVGAGI. This CDR3 comprises 13 residues. The CDR3 region has the DNA TGTGCCAGCAGTTCCGGGCCCCGCGAAAAACTGTTTTTT. It codes for CASSSGPREKLFF.

The chain employs TRBV28 and TRBJ2-7; 9 bases fit TRBD2. The CDR3 extends over 16 amino acids. V trimming: 3 bases; J trimming: 1 base; junction bases outside the gene matches: 7. CDR1 and CDR2 (germline): MDHEN, SYDVKM. This CDR3 is CASSFGAGGPSYEQYF. In DNA form, the CDR3 reads TGTGCCAGCAGTTTTGGGGCGGGAGGGCCTTCCTACGAGCAGTACTTC.

This chain connects TRBV2 to TRBJ2-7; TRBD2 is a possible D gene (5 bases). The CDR3 spans 15 residues. The V gene lost 6 bases and the J gene lost 0 bases, with 15 bases spanning the gap. The germline V gene has CDR1 SNHLY and CDR2 FYNNEI. The chain's CDR3 is CASSQWVANSYEQYF. CDR3 nucleotide sequence: TGTGCCAGCAGCCAATGGGTAGCGAACTCCTACGAGCAGTACTTC.

The V gene is TRBV29-1, the J gene TRBJ2-7, with a tentative D call TRBD1 (5 bases). This CDR3 contains 15 residues. Trimming cost V 7 bases and J 5 bases, with 24 bases left between them. Germline V gene sequence: CDR1 SQVTM, CDR2 ANQGSEA. CDR3 region: CSAKGYIDGIDEQYF. DNA of the CDR3: TGCAGCGCAAAGGGGTACATTGACGGTATAGACGAGCAGTACTTC.

This clone has only one observation. The V call is TRBV7-8, the J call TRBJ2-2; 8 nucleotides line up with TRBD1. Germline trimming cut 4 bases from V and 6 bases from J; bases unmatched to any gene: 7. The CDR3 has 15 amino acids. From germline, CDR1 is SGHVS and CDR2 FQNEAQ. CDR3 sequence (DNA): TGTGCCAGCAGCTCAGGACAGGGTGAGGCCGGGGAGCTGTTTTTT. It specifies CASSSGQGEAGELFF.

This chain uses TRBV28 with TRBJ2-7, with 10 positions matching TRBD1. The CDR3 consists of 15 residues. In germline, CDR1 is MDHEN, CDR2 SYDVKM. The trim removed 6 bases at V and 6 bases at J, leaving 11 bases unmatched. In nucleotides, the CDR3 is TGTGCCAGCAGCCCTCTACCGGGACAGGGGTCCGAGCAGTACTTC. Encoded protein: CASSPLPGQGSEQYF.

The CDR3 DNA reads TGTGCCACCCGGGCCCCGCCGGGCCAGCCCCAGCATTTT. It specifies CATRAPPGQPQHF. The chain recombines TRBV19 with TRBJ1-5, with D unclear. Germline lookup yields CDR1 LNHDA and CDR2 SQIVND (reference sequence). The V end was cut by 10 bases, the J end by 7 bases, with 17 bases between. This CDR3 region has 13 residues. Using reference TRBV19 and TRBJ1-5 for the parts outside the CDR3, the full variable domain is DGGITQSPKYLFRKEGQNVTLSCEQNLNHDAMYWYRQDPGQGLRLIYYSQIVNDFQKGDIAEGYSVSREKKESFPLTVTSAQKNPTAFYLCATRAPPGQPQHFGDGTRLSIL.

The chain is built from TRBV2 and TRBJ2-7; D gene uncertain. Trimming pared 7 bases from V and 2 bases from J, leaving 18 bases between. Looked up from germline, CDR1 is SNHLY and CDR2 is FYNNEI. This CDR3 is 15 amino acids long. The CDR3 nucleotides read TGTGCCAGCAAATTGGTTACGGCCTCTCCCTACGAGCAGTACTTC. The encoded protein is CASKLVTASPYEQYF.